The rows below give T cell receptor beta chains drawn from one sample of a study of T cell responses to AZD1222 COVID-19 vaccine. The data were produced by immunoSEQ multiplex PCR, yet TCRdb's version contains in-frame clones alone and is incomplete. The table has 93,000 or so clones, roughly 88% seen once. The sequenced sample was peripheral blood, obtained on day 0 of AZD1222 vaccination. The source is an adult in good health. Both conserved end residues are part of each CDR3. A D gene is named only where the DNA matches it firmly. Size tells how often a clone was seen (once, few, many) or the class of an expanded clone, and some rows leave it out.

>.|TRBJ2-7|TRBD2|TRBV11-1
TGTGCCAGCAGCTTCAAGCGGGGGTATCCCTACGAGCAGTACTTC
CASSFKRGYPYEQYF
>.|TRBJ1-1|.|TRBV4-1
TGCGCCAGCAGCCTGAGGGTAGGGTTAAACACTGAAGCTTTCTTT
CASSLRVGLNTEAFF
>once|TRBJ1-2|TRBD1|TRBV9
TGTGCCAGCAGCGTAGGGGCAGGGGGCTATGGCTACACCTTC
CASSVGAGGYGYTF
>.|TRBJ1-2|.|TRBV6-5
TGTGCCAGCAGTTACCGTAGACCGGACTATGGCTACACCTTC
CASSYRRPDYGYTF
>.|TRBJ2-1|TRBD1|TRBV6-4
TGTGCCAGCAGTCCACAGGGGGAGGATGATGAGCAGTTCTTC
CASSPQGEDDEQFF
>.|TRBJ1-2|TRBD1|TRBV7-8
TGTGCCAGTACAGGGGACCAAGGATATTATGGCTACACCTTC
CASTGDQGYYGYTF
>.|TRBJ1-2|.|TRBV12-1
TGTGCCAGCAGCTGTTTGCCGCGTTCGGACAGGGAGGTTCGTGGCTACACCTTC
CASSCLPRSDREVRGYTF
>once|TRBJ2-6|.|TRBV9
TGTGCCAGCAGCCGATGGGACGTGAGCTCTGGGGCCAACGTCCTGACTTTC
CASSRWDVSSGANVLTF
>.|TRBJ2-1|.|TRBV28
TGTGCCAGCAGTTTATTTCTCCGGGTGGAGCAGTTCTTC
CASSLFLRVEQFF
>.|TRBJ2-5|TRBD1|TRBV6-2/TRBV6-3
TGTGCCAGCAGCCCCCTCGGACAGGGGGTGGAGGAGACCCAGTACTTC
CASSPLGQGVEETQYF
>.|TRBJ1-4|.|TRBV23-1
TGCGCCAGCAGTCTTTCACGGACAGTCCCTCGCAAAGGGCTGTTTTTT
CASSLSRTVPRKGLFF
>.|TRBJ2-3|TRBD1|TRBV3-1/TRBV3-2
TGTGCCAGCAGCCAGGACAGGAGAGATACGCAGTATTTT
CASSQDRRDTQYF
>.|TRBJ1-5|.|TRBV21-1
TGTGCCAGCAGCAAATTGTACCACGCGGGGCCCTGCAATCAGCCCCAGCATTTT
CASSKLYHAGPCNQPQHF
>.|TRBJ1-5|.|TRBV10-3
TGTGCCATCAGTGAGCTCCCGGTGACAGTTCGTGGGAATCAGCCCCAGCATTTT
CAISELPVTVRGNQPQHF
>.|TRBJ2-7|.|TRBV7-6
TGTGCCAGCAGCTTAGGGGCAGAGTCCTACGAGCAGTACTTC
CASSLGAESYEQYF
>.|TRBJ1-6|.|TRBV10-3
TGTGCCATCAGGCAGGGGCTGGCTAATTCACCCCTCCACTTT
CAIRQGLANSPLHF
>.|TRBJ2-7|TRBD1|TRBV6-5
TGTGCCAGCAGTCCGACAGGGTGGGAGCAGTACTTC
CASSPTGWEQYF
>.|TRBJ2-3|.|TRBV28
TGTGCCAGCAGTTTAGGTTCGAGCGGCACAGATACGCAGTATTTT
CASSLGSSGTDTQYF
>.|TRBJ2-7|TRBD1|TRBV27
TGTGCCAGCAGTTTGAAGGACAGGGGGCCCTACGAGCAGTACTTC
CASSLKDRGPYEQYF
>.|TRBJ1-1|.|TRBV7-8
TGTGCCAGCAGCTTGGGACCATACACTGAAGCTTTCTTT
CASSLGPYTEAFF
>.|TRBJ2-1|TRBD1|TRBV4-3
TGCGCCAGCAGCCAGACTGGACAGGCGTCCTACAATGAGCAGTTCTTC
CASSQTGQASYNEQFF
>.|TRBJ1-1|.|TRBV19
TGTGCCAGTAGTTGGACATCTGAAGCTTTCTTT
CASSWTSEAFF
>.|TRBJ1-5|.|TRBV28
TGTGCCAGCAGTTTAGCAGGGAGTAGCAATCAGCCCCAGCATTTT
CASSLAGSSNQPQHF
>.|TRBJ1-4|.|TRBV27
TGTGCCAGCAGCGGGGGTGCAACTAATGAAAAACTGTTTTTT
CASSGGATNEKLFF
>.|TRBJ1-2|.|TRBV30
TGTGCCTGGAGTTCGGGGTACTATGGCTACACCTTC
CAWSSGYYGYTF